The 5 T cell receptor beta chains below all came from one sample that was sequenced in a study of blood T cell repertoires in COVID-19. Repertoires were generated with immunoSEQ multiplex PCR, while TCRdb's copy carries only in-frame clones and drops some. The sample has around 120,000 clones, more than 75% seen once. Sequencing used peripheral blood. These receptors came from a woman aged 70-85 years with acute or convalescent COVID-19.

Details on this clone: No DNA is shown, since the ends of the CDR3 on it are uncertain; the CDR3 is the one TCRdb lists. V gene TRBV4-1 combines with J gene TRBJ2-1; the DNA was not used to check the table's D call, TRBD2. The CDR3 sequence runs 12 residues, both termini included. Germline V lookup: CDR1 MGHRA, CDR2 YSYEKL. The CDR3 spells CASSQVAGGTIF.

The chain has TRBV4-1 and TRBJ1-5; D possibly corresponds to TRBD1 (6 bases). Per germline, CDR1 MGHRA and CDR2 YSYEKL. The CDR3 spans 13 residues. V gave up 4 bases and J gave up 3 bases, with 7 bases separating them. The CDR3 DNA sequence: TGCGCCAGCAGCCGACAGGACAATCAGCCCCAGCATTTT. This encodes CASSRQDNQPQHF.

V gene TRBV4-2 combines with J gene TRBJ1-4; 7 bases are a match to TRBD1. V shed 0 bases and J 7 bases; nucleotides not matched to a gene: 5. CDR3 length equals 15 residues. CDR1 LGHNA and CDR2 YNFKEQ come from the germline V gene. The chain's CDR3 is CASSQDRQGGEKLFF. CDR3 sequence (DNA): TGTGCCAGCAGCCAAGATAGACAGGGAGGTGAAAAACTGTTTTTT.

The genes are TRBV11-3 and TRBJ2-5; 7 nucleotides match TRBD1. J was trimmed by 4 bases and V by 1 base; bases with no gene match: 6. The CDR3 contains 15 residues. Germline CDR1 and CDR2: SGHNT and YENEEA. The CDR3, as DNA: TGTGCCAGCAGCTTAGGGCAGACAGGGAGAGAGACCCAGTACTTC. Encoded protein: CASSLGQTGRETQYF.

The chain combines TRBV30 with TRBJ1-3; tentatively, D is TRBD1 (6 bases). The germline V gene has CDR1 GTSNPN and CDR2 SVGIG (reference sequence). The CDR3 contains 15 residues. With 1 base removed from V and 0 bases from J, the gap between germline ends came to 10 bases. CDR3 nucleotides: TGTGCCTGGAGTGAACAGGGCTTCTCTGGAAACACCATATATTTT. Residues: CAWSEQGFSGNTIYF.